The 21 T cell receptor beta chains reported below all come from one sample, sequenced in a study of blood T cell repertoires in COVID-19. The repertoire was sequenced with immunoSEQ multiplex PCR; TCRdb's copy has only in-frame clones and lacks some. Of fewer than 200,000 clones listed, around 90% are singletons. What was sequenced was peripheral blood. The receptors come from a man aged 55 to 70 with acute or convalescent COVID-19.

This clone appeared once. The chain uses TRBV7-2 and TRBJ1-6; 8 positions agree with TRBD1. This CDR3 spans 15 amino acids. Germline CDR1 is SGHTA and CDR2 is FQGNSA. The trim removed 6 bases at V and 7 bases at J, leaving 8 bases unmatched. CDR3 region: CASSTGGVGNSPLHF. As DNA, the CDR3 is TGTGCCAGCAGTACAGGGGGGGTCGGCAATTCACCCCTCCACTTT.

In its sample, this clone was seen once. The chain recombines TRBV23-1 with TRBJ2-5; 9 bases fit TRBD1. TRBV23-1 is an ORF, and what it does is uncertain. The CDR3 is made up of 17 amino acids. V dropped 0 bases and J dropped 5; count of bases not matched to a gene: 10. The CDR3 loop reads CASSQSNTQGAGETQYF. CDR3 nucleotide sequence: TGCGCCAGCAGTCAATCGAATACACAGGGGGCTGGGGAGACCCAGTACTTC.

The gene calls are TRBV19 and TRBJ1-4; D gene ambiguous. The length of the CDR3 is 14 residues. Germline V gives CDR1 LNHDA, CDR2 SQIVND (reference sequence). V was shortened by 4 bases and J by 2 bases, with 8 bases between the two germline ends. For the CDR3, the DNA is TGTGCCAGTAGTAGGACGGGGACTAATGAAAAACTGTTTTTT. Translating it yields CASSRTGTNEKLFF.

CDR3 DNA: TGTGCCAGCTCAATGGAAAATGCAGGGATCCGGCAGCCCCAGCATTTT. Protein: CASSMENAGIRQPQHF. V gene TRBV18 combines with J gene TRBJ1-5; tentative D call: TRBD1 (5 bases). The CDR3 runs 16 residues. V was shortened by 5 bases and J by 7 bases, with 21 bases between the two germline ends. The germline gives CDR1 KGHSH, CDR2 LQKENI.

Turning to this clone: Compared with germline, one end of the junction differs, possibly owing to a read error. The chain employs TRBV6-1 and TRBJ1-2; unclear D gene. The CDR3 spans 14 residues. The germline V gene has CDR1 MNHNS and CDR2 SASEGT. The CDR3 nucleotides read TGTGCCAGCCGTGAAGACGGTGCTGTCCCCGGCTACACCTTC. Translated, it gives CASREDGAVPGYTF.

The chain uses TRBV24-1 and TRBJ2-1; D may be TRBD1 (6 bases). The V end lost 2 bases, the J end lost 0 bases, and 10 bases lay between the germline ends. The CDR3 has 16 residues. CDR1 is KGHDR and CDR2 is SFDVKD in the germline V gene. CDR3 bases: TGTGCCACCAGTGATTACAGGGTGAGCTCCTACAATGAGCAGTTCTTC. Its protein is CATSDYRVSSYNEQFF.

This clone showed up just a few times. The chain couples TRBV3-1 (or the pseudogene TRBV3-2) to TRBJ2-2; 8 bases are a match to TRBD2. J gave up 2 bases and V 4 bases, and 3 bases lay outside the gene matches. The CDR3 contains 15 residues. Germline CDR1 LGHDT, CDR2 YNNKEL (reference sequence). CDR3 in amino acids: CASSPGLGNTGELFF. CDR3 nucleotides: TGTGCCAGCAGCCCGGGACTAGGCAACACCGGGGAGCTGTTTTTT.

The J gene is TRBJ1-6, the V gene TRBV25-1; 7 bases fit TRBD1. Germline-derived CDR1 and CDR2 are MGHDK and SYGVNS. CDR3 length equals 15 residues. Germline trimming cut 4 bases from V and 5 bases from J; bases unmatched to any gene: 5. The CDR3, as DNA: TGTGCCAGCAGTGCCCCGACAGGGAATAATTCACCCCTCCACTTT. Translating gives CASSAPTGNNSPLHF. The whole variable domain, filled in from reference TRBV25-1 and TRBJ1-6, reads EADIYQTPRYLVIGTGKKITLECSQTMGHDKMYWYQQDPGMELHLIHYSYGVNSTEKGDLSSESTVSRIRTEHFPLTLESARPSHTSQYLCASSAPTGNNSPLHFGNGTRLTVT.

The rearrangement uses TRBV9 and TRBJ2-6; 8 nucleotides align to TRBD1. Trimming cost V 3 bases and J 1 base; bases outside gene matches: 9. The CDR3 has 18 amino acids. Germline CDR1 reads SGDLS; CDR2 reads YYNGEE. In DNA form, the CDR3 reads TGTGCCAGCAGCGCCAGGGGGCAGAGGGGATCTGGGGCCAACGTCCTGACTTTC. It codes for CASSARGQRGSGANVLTF.

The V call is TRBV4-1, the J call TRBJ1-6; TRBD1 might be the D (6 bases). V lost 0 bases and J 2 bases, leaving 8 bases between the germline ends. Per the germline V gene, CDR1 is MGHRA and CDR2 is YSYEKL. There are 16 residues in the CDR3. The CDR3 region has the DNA TGCGCCAGCAGCCAAGAAGGGGGTCCCTATAATTCACCCCTCCACTTT. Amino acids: CASSQEGGPYNSPLHF.

The CDR3 is CASSDKGITDTQYF. CDR3 sequence (DNA): TGCGCCAGCAGTGATAAGGGGATCACAGATACGCAGTATTTT. The chain links TRBV10-1 to TRBJ2-3; D is possibly TRBD1 (5 bases). CDR1 WNHNN and CDR2 SYGVQD come from the germline V gene (reference sequence). V was clipped by 3 bases and J by 2 bases, with 9 bases between them. The CDR3 covers 14 residues.

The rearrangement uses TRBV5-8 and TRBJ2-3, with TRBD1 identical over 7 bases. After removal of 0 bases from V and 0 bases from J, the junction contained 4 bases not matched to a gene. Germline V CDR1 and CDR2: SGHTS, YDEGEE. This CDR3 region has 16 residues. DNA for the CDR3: TGTGCCAGCAGCTTGGACAGGGGCGGGAGCACAGATACGCAGTATTTT. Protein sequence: CASSLDRGGSTDTQYF. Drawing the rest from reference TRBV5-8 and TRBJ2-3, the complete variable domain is EAGVTQSPTHLIKTRGQQATLRCSPISGHTSVYWYQQALGLGLQFLLWYDEGEERNRGNFPPRFSGRQFPNYSSELNVNALELEDSALYLCASSLDRGGSTDTQYFGPGTRLTVL.

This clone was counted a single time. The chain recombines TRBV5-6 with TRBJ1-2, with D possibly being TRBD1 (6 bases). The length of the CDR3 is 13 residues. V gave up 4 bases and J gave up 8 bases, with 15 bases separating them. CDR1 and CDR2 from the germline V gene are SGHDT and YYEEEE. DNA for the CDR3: TGTGCCAGCAGCGCCCGACAGGCCGGGGGCTACACCTTC. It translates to CASSARQAGGYTF.

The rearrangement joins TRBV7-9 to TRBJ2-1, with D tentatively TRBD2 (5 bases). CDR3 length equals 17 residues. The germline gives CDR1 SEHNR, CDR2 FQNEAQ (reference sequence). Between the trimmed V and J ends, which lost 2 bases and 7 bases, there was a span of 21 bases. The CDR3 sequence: CASSLNLIANIVNEQFF. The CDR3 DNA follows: TGTGCCAGCAGCTTAAATCTAATAGCGAATATAGTAAATGAGCAGTTCTTC.

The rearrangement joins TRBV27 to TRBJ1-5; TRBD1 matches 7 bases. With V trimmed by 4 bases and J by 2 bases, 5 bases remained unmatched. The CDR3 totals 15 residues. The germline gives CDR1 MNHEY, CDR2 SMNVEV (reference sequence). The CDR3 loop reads CASSSRQGGNQPQHF. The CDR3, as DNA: TGTGCCAGCAGTTCCCGACAGGGAGGCAATCAGCCCCAGCATTTT.

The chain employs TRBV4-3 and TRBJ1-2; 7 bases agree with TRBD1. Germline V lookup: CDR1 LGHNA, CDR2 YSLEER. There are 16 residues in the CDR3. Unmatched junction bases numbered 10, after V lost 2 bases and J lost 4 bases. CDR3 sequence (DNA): TGCGCCAGCAGCCAATCTGGGGACAGAATCCTCTATGGCTACACCTTC. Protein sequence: CASSQSGDRILYGYTF.

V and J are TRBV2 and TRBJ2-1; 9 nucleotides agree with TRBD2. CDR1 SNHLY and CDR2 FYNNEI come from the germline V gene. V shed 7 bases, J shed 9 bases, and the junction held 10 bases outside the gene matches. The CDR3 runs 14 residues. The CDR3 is CASTRTSVAGEQFF. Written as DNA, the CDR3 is TGTGCCAGCACCCGGACTAGCGTAGCGGGTGAGCAGTTCTTC.

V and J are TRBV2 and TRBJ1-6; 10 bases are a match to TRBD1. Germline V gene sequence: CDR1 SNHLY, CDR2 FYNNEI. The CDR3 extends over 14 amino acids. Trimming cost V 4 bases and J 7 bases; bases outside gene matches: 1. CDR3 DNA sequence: TGTGCCAGCAGTGGGGACAGGGGAAATTCACCCCTCCACTTT. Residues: CASSGDRGNSPLHF.

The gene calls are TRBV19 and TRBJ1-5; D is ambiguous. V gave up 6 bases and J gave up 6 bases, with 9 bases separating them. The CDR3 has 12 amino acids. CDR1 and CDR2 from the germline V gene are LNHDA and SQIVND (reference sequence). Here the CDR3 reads CASRSGFQPQHF. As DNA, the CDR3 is TGTGCCAGTAGATCAGGTTTTCAGCCCCAGCATTTT.

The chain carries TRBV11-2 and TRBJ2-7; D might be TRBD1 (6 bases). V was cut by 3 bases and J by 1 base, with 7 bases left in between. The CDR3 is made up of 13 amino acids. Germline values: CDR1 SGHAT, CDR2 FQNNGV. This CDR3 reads CASSFGQSYEQYF. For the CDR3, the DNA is TGTGCCAGCAGCTTCGGACAGTCCTACGAGCAGTACTTC. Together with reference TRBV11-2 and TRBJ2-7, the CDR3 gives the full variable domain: EAGVAQSPRYKIIEKRQSVAFWCNPISGHATLYWYQQILGQGPKLLIQFQNNGVVDDSQLPKDRFSAERLKGVDSTLKIQPAKLEDSAVYLCASSFGQSYEQYFGPGTRLTVT.

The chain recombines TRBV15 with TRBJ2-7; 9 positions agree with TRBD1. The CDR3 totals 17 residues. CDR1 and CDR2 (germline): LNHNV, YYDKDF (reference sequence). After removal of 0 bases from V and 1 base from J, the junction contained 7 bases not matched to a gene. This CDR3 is CATSRDAPTGGSYEQYF. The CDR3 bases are TGTGCCACCAGCAGAGATGCCCCGACAGGGGGGTCCTACGAGCAGTACTTC.